This TCR beta chain was found in a study of control samples from healthy donors and cancer patients. The repertoire was sequenced with immunoSEQ multiplex PCR; TCRdb's copy has only in-frame clones and lacks some. This table has 100,000 to 150,000 clones, 80% to 90% appearing once. The CDR3 is made up of 13 amino acids. Germline CDR1 and CDR2: LNHDA and SQIVND (reference sequence). The ends lost 8 bases at V and 5 bases at J; junction bases unmatched: 4. This sequence joins TRBV19 and TRBJ2-2, with 8 bases that match TRBD1. The TCR sequence derives from a man aged 55-75 years in good health. Material: blood. CDR3 coding DNA: TGTGCCAGTCGGGACAGGACGACCGGGGAGCTGTTTTTT. It specifies CASRDRTTGELFF.